This T cell receptor beta chain derives from a study of regulatory dendritic cells for organ transplantation. Study results and caveats: Memory CD8+ T cells were the most oligoclonal; naive cells were highly diverse. Mature dendritic cells appeared to drive more memory CD8+ clonal expansion than regulatory ones.

This CDR3 is built from 15 residues. The V end was cut by 1 base, the J end by 8 bases, with 15 bases between. CDR1 is SGHTA and CDR2 is FQGNSA in the germline V gene. Libraries were prepared by immunoSEQ multiplex PCR; TCRdb keeps only in-frame clonotypes and omits some of them. Of under 12,000 clones detected, 60% to 75% appear once; the ten largest clones hold around 3%. Sorted subsets were CFSE-labeled and cultured roughly five days with allogeneic dendritic cells. A note on this clone: The antigen remains unidentified.

The J gene is TRBJ1-5, the V gene TRBV7-2; D remains unclear. This receptor was obtained from a human donor in good health. The sequencing sample was made of memory CD4+ T cells from blood cultured with regulatory dendritic cells. The sample's subset: CD45RO+ memory T cells. CDR3 residues: CASSLESVTREPQHF. Written as DNA, the CDR3 is TGTGCCAGCAGCTTAGAGTCCGTTACTAGGGAGCCCCAGCATTTT.